Each of the 9 T cell receptor beta chains below was sequenced from the same sample in a study of T-cell memory formation after mild COVID-19 (dated by TCRdb to the early 2020s). Library preparation was by 5' RACE. Sequenced on an Illumina NovaSeq 6000. The public reads were reprocessed in TCRdb via fastp at Q25 and MiXCR, keeping in-frame beta chains. One record per CDR3 amino acid sequence lists the most common genes and DNA. The sample table holds about 610,000 distinct CDR3 sequences, of which 15% to 20% were seen once. Around 7.8% of the sample is taken by the ten largest. The sequencing sample was made of PBMCs or a T cell subset sorted from them (not recorded which). These receptors were obtained from an adult woman who had mild COVID-19 (a few samples of this study predate the infection). The sample titles of this study are shuffled in the database, so cell type and time point are left out; the donor was told from shared clones.

This clonotype was detected only a few times. The CDR3 here is CASYGPDTQYF. The CDR3 DNA is TGTGCCAGTTACGGTCCAGATACGCAGTATTTT. The gene calls are TRBV5-4 and TRBJ2-3; no firm D call. V lost 8 bases to trimming and J lost 4 bases, with 8 bases between them. The CDR3 runs to 11 residues. CDR1 is SGHNT and CDR2 is YYREEE in the germline V gene (reference sequence).

The V gene is TRBV25-1, the J gene TRBJ1-3, with no clear D. V dropped 8 bases and J dropped 4 bases, with 9 bases sitting between them. Looked up from germline, CDR1 is MGHDK and CDR2 is SYGVNS. This CDR3 contains 12 residues. The CDR3 here is CASSSLGNTIYF. The CDR3 DNA is TGTGCCAGCTCGAGTTTGGGAAACACCATATATTTT.

This clonotype came up a few times. The chain uses TRBV4-2 and TRBJ2-5, with 8 bases that match TRBD2. Per the germline V gene, CDR1 is LGHNA and CDR2 is YNFKEQ. V lost 0 bases to trimming and J lost 0 bases; unmatched junction nucleotides: 9. The CDR3 is 18 amino acids. The CDR3 loop reads CASSQDLVSGGNQETQYF. Here the CDR3 DNA reads TGTGCCAGCAGCCAAGATCTGGTTTCGGGGGGGAACCAAGAGACCCAGTACTTC.

This clonotype was picked up a small number of times. The chain couples TRBV12-3 or TRBV12-4 to TRBJ2-7; D possibly uses TRBD1 or TRBD2 (5 bases each). The CDR3 has 14 amino acids. The germline V and J ends were trimmed by 5 bases and 6 bases, with 17 bases remaining between them. CDR3 coding DNA: TGTGCCAGCAGTATCTCCGGGACCCACGGCGAGCAGTACTTC. Residues: CASSISGTHGEQYF.

The chain is built from TRBV7-6 and TRBJ1-1; the D gene is possibly TRBD1 (5 bases). Trimming took 5 bases from V and 8 from J, leaving 18 bases between them. Germline assignment: CDR1 SGHVS and CDR2 FNYEAQ. This CDR3 contains 14 residues. The CDR3 DNA reads TGTGCCAGCAGCCCCCTGGGCGGCCAGGGAGAAGCTTTCTTT. This codes for CASSPLGGQGEAFF.

The chain has TRBV7-9 and TRBJ1-5, with 7 bases aligning to TRBD1. The CDR3 has 16 amino acids. V gave up 4 bases and J gave up 0 bases; unmatched junction bases: 6. Germline V gives CDR1 SEHNR, CDR2 FQNEAQ (reference sequence). The CDR3 protein is CASSSGQDHSNQPQHF. The CDR3 coding sequence is TGTGCCAGCAGCTCTGGACAGGATCATAGCAATCAGCCCCAGCATTTT.

J is TRBJ1-1 and V is TRBV29-1; D is possibly TRBD1 (5 bases). Between the trimmed V and J ends, which lost 6 bases and 7 bases, there was a span of 12 bases. CDR3 length: 11 amino acids. The germline V gene has CDR1 SQVTM and CDR2 ANQGSEA. For the CDR3, the DNA is TGCAGCGTCGAGGGACTGTTTGAAGCTTTCTTT. This gives the protein CSVEGLFEAFF.

This clonotype was seen more than once but under ten times. The chain combines TRBV12-3 or TRBV12-4 with TRBJ2-5; TRBD2 aligns across 11 bases. CDR3 length: 14 residues. The V and J ends lost 6 bases and 2 bases, in that order; junction bases with no gene match: 2. This CDR3 is CASRRLAGQETQYF. CDR3 sequence (DNA): TGTGCCAGCAGGAGACTAGCGGGGCAAGAGACCCAGTACTTC.

The chain couples TRBV20-1 to TRBJ2-7, with D uncertain. Germline V gene lookup returns CDR1 DFQATT and CDR2 SNEGSKA (reference sequence). The CDR3 totals 14 residues. Trimming left V 3 bases short and J 0 bases short, with 12 bases between. CDR3 in DNA: TGCAGTGCTAGCGGAGTCCCAGGCTCCTACGAGCAGTACTTC. This gives the protein CSASGVPGSYEQYF.